Listed below are T cell receptor beta chains from one sample, sequenced in a study of blood T cell repertoires in COVID-19. The assay was immunoSEQ multiplex PCR, and TCRdb's table has in-frame clones only and misses some. The sample lists 110,000 to 150,000 clones; roughly three quarters were seen once. The sequenced sample consisted of PBMCs or T cells enriched from blood (not recorded which). These receptors originate from a woman aged 50 to 60 who had recovered from COVID-19. Both conserved end residues are part of each CDR3. Fields, in order: clone size, J gene, V gene, D gene, CDR3 protein, CDR3 DNA. A D gene is named only where the DNA matches it firmly. A row's size may be missing; if present it is once, few, many or a size class.

>NA|TRBJ2-3|TRBV28|TRBD1
CASSLLPGTGSTDTQYF
TGTGCCAGCAGCCTCCTTCCCGGGACAGGGAGCACAGATACGCAGTATTTT
>few|TRBJ1-1|TRBV14|TRBD1
CASSLDRGTEAFF
TGTGCCAGCAGCCTCGACAGGGGCACTGAAGCTTTCTTT
>NA|TRBJ1-1|TRBV5-1|TRBD1
CASSPSTGRTEAFF
TGCGCCAGCAGCCCTTCGACAGGGCGGACTGAAGCTTTCTTT
>NA|TRBJ2-1|TRBV10-2|NA
CASSQSTSNEQFF
TGCGCCAGCAGTCAATCGACTAGCAATGAGCAGTTCTTC
>many|TRBJ2-1|TRBV24-1|TRBD2
CATTGGGPNEQFF
TGTGCCACCACCGGCGGGGGGCCGAATGAGCAGTTCTTC
>NA|TRBJ1-5|TRBV5-6|TRBD1
CASSLWDRGGQPQHF
TGTGCCAGCAGCTTGTGGGACAGGGGCGGTCAGCCCCAGCATTTT
>NA|TRBJ1-5|TRBV28|NA
CASSLEYAGSQHF
TGTGCCAGCAGTTTGGAGTATGCTGGGTCCCAGCATTTT
>few|TRBJ1-1|TRBV7-9|TRBD1
CASSRDRGNTEAFF
TGTGCCAGCAGCCGCGACAGGGGGAACACTGAAGCTTTCTTT
>NA|TRBJ1-1|TRBV5-4|TRBD1
CASSSGQALNTEAFF
TGTGCCAGCAGCTCGGGACAGGCCTTAAACACTGAAGCTTTCTTT
>NA|TRBJ1-4|TRBV11-2|NA
CASSLGISEKLFF
TGTGCCAGCAGCTTAGGTATTTCGGAAAAACTGTTTTTT
>NA|TRBJ1-1|TRBV28|NA
CASSFQGRLTEAFF
TGTGCCAGCAGTTTCCAGGGCAGGCTCACTGAAGCTTTCTTT
>NA|TRBJ2-2|TRBV1|NA
CTSSQEGRDTGELFF
TGCACCAGCAGCCAAGAGGGCAGGGACACCGGGGAGCTGTTTTTT
>NA|TRBJ2-6|TRBV4-1|TRBD2
CASSPLMRGFISGANVLTF
TGCGCCAGCAGCCCCCTTATGCGGGGGTTCATCTCTGGGGCCAACGTCCTGACTTTC